One and the same sample provided the 8 T cell receptor beta chains below, sequenced in a study of somatic mutations in cytotoxic T cells in rheumatoid arthritis. Profiling relied on immunoSEQ multiplex PCR, and the TCRdb table lists in-frame clones only, not all of them. This sample has approximately 7,000 clones; 75% occur once, and the top ten carry around a sixth. Sequenced input: CD8+ T cells sorted from blood. These receptors were obtained from an adult with rheumatoid arthritis.

The chain uses TRBV18 and TRBJ1-1, with unresolved D. V lost 3 bases to trimming and J lost 6 bases, with 8 bases between them. CDR1 KGHSH and CDR2 LQKENI come from the germline V gene. The CDR3 consists of 12 residues. DNA of the CDR3: TGTGCCAGCTCACCGCCGGCCTCTGAAGCTTTCTTT. Residues: CASSPPASEAFF.

The J gene is TRBJ2-2, the V gene TRBV10-1; no reliable D call. This CDR3 region has 14 residues. Trimming pared 6 bases from V and 7 bases from J, leaving 15 bases between. CDR1 and CDR2 from the germline V gene are WNHNN and SYGVQD (reference sequence). In DNA form, the CDR3 reads TGCGCCAGCAGGGCCGGTTCACCGGGCGGGGAGCTGTTTTTT. This gives the protein CASRAGSPGGELFF.

This clone has a handful of counts. The J gene is TRBJ2-7, the V gene TRBV6-1; 10 bases are shared with TRBD1. Germline assignment: CDR1 MNHNS and CDR2 SASEGT. This CDR3 spans 16 amino acids. V dropped 2 bases and J dropped 2; count of bases not matched to a gene: 6. DNA for the CDR3: TGTGCCAGCAGTGAATGGGGGACAGGGGTTCCCTACGAGCAGTACTTC. Translating gives CASSEWGTGVPYEQYF.

A word on this clone: Other DNA sequences in this specimen translate into the identical CDR3. The genes are TRBV4-3 and TRBJ2-7, with D tentatively TRBD2 (7 bases). CDR1 and CDR2 (germline): LGHNA, YSLEER. Trimming pared 0 bases from V and 2 bases from J, leaving 11 bases between. This CDR3 comprises 15 residues. CDR3 loop: CASSQDPGGPYEQYF. The CDR3 DNA follows: TGCGCCAGCAGCCAAGATCCGGGGGGCCCCTACGAGCAGTACTTC.

The chain uses TRBV2 and TRBJ2-7, with 14 bases matching TRBD2. The CDR3 is 16 residues long. The ends lost 4 bases at V and 5 bases at J; junction bases unmatched: 7. Germline V gene lookup returns CDR1 SNHLY and CDR2 FYNNEI. Here the CDR3 reads CASSGTSTSGGDEQYF. The CDR3 DNA reads TGTGCCAGCAGTGGGACCTCGACTAGCGGGGGGGACGAGCAGTACTTC.

This chain's CDR3 is CASSLRQYYGYTF. DNA of the CDR3: TGCGCCAGCAGCTTGCGGCAGTACTATGGCTACACCTTC. The chain uses TRBV5-1 and TRBJ1-2; unclear D gene. The CDR3 extends over 13 amino acids. CDR1 SGHRS and CDR2 YFSETQ come from the germline V gene. V dropped 1 base and J dropped 3 bases, with 7 bases sitting between them. The full variable domain, in which reference TRBV5-1 and TRBJ1-2 provide the parts outside the CDR3, is KAGVTQTPRYLIKTRGQQVTLSCSPISGHRSVSWYQQTPGQGLQFLFEYFSETQRNKGNFPGRFSGRQFSNSRSEMNVSTLELGDSALYLCASSLRQYYGYTFGSGTRLTVV.

This clone was seen only a few times. The rearrangement joins TRBV11-2 to TRBJ2-7; no clear D gene. Germline loops: CDR1 SGHAT, CDR2 FQNNGV. This CDR3 has 14 residues. Trimming left V 2 bases short and J 2 bases short, with 10 bases between. CDR3 in DNA: TGTGCCAGCAGCTTAAGCGCACTGACCTACGAGCAGTACTTC. It codes for CASSLSALTYEQYF.

The CDR3: CASSEAGGSGNTIYF. Written as DNA, the CDR3 is TGTGCCAGCAGTGAAGCGGGAGGGTCTGGAAACACCATATATTTT. The chain combines TRBV6-1 with TRBJ1-3, with unresolved D. Per the germline V gene, CDR1 is MNHNS and CDR2 is SASEGT. This CDR3 region has 15 residues. V lost 0 bases and J 1 base, leaving 7 bases between the germline ends.